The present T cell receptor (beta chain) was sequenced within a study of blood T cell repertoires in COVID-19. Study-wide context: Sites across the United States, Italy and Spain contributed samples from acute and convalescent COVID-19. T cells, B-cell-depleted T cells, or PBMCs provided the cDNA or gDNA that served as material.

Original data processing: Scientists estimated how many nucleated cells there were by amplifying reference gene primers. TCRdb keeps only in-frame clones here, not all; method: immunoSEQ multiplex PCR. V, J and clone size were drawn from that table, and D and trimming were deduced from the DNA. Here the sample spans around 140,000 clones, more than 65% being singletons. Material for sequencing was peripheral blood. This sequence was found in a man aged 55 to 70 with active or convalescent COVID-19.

The CDR3 loop reads CASSLEHGYTF. The CDR3 DNA follows: TGTGCCAGCAGCTTAGAGCATGGCTACACCTTC. The chain combines TRBV7-2 with TRBJ1-2; D remains unclear. Between the trimmed V and J ends, which lost 1 base and 6 bases, there was a span of 3 bases. Per the germline V gene, CDR1 is SGHTA and CDR2 is FQGNSA. CDR3 length: 11 amino acids.